The T cell receptor (beta chain) described here comes from a study of blood T cell repertoires in COVID-19. At the level of the study: Nucleic acid was either cDNA or gDNA, and it came from T cells, B-cell-depleted T cells, or PBMCs.

The CDR3 sequence is 12 residues long. CDR1 is LNHDA, CDR2 SQIVND, per germline (reference sequence). Trimming pared 3 bases from V and 11 bases from J, leaving 10 bases between. TCRdb keeps only in-frame clones here, not all; method: immunoSEQ multiplex PCR. Of 100,000 to 150,000 clones detected, less than 90% appear once; the ten largest clones hold around 12%. V gene TRBV19 combines with J gene TRBJ1-4; D remains ambiguous. This clonotype was obtained from a woman in her thirties who had recovered from COVID-19. The sample taken for sequencing was peripheral blood. CDR3 residues: CASSIPGLKLFF. The DNA of the CDR3 is TGTGCCAGTAGTATCCCAGGCCTGAAACTGTTTTTT.